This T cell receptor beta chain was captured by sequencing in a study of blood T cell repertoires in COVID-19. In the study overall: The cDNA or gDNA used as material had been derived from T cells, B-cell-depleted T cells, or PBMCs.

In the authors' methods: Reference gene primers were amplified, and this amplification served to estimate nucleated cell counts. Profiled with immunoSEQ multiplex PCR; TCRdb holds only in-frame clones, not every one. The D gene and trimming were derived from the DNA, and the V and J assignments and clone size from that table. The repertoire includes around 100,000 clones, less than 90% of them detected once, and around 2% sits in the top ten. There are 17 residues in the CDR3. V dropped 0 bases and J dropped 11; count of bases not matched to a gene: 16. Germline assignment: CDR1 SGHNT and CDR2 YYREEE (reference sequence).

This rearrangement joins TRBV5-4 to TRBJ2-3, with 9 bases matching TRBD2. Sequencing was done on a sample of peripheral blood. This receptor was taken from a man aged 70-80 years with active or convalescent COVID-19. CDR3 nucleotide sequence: TGTGCCAGCAGCTTGGCCCGAGGTAGCGGGGGTGCCGTTGGGCAGTATTTT. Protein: CASSLARGSGGAVGQYF.